The rows below give T cell receptor beta chains drawn from one sample of a study of vaccination effects on CD4 cells after COVID-19. Their recognized antigens are unknown. The method was immunoSEQ multiplex PCR; TCRdb's version includes in-frame clones alone and lacks a portion of them. Altogether 25,000 to 30,000 clones are present, around 75% being singletons, with the ten largest covering roughly 30%. This specimen consisted of CD4+ T cells from PBMCs cultured with SARS-CoV-2 spike peptides, obtained before COVID-19 vaccination. The receptors derive from a human donor who received a COVID-19 vaccine. Each CDR3 is given with its conserved first and last residue. D genes are given only for firm matches. Size tells how often a clone was seen (once, few, many) or the class of an expanded clone, and some rows leave it out.

size: .; V: TRBV2; D: .; J: TRBJ2-3; CDR3: CASRHWTTKTSASTDTQYF; DNA: TGTGCCAGCAGGCACTGGACTACCAAGACCTCCGCCAGCACAGATACGCAGTATTTT
size: .; V: TRBV5-4; D: TRBD1; J: TRBJ1-1; CDR3: CASSAGQAMNTEAFF; DNA: TGTGCCAGCAGCGCGGGACAGGCTATGAACACTGAAGCTTTCTTT
size: .; V: TRBV5-4; D: .; J: TRBJ1-2; CDR3: CASSLDTANYGYTF; DNA: TGTGCCAGCAGCTTGGACACAGCTAACTATGGCTACACCTTC
size: .; V: TRBV7-9; D: TRBD2; J: TRBJ2-4; CDR3: CASSLRWEGIQYF; DNA: TGTGCCAGCAGCTTAAGGTGGGAGGGAATTCAGTACTTC
size: .; V: TRBV6-6; D: .; J: TRBJ1-3; CDR3: CASKAGRTGNTIYF; DNA: TGTGCCAGCAAGGCAGGGAGGACTGGAAACACCATATATTTT
size: once; V: TRBV1; D: .; J: TRBJ2-1; CDR3: CTSSQEKGRDPYNEQFF; DNA: TGCACCAGCAGCCAAGAAAAAGGCCGGGACCCCTACAATGAGCAGTTCTTC
size: .; V: TRBV5-1; D: .; J: TRBJ2-7; CDR3: CASSLEVTASSYEQYF; DNA: TGCGCCAGCAGCTTGGAGGTGACAGCATCCTCCTACGAGCAGTACTTC
size: .; V: TRBV20-1; D: .; J: TRBJ2-7; CDR3: CSAFTRDEQYF; DNA: TGCAGTGCTTTTACTAGGGACGAGCAGTACTTC
size: .; V: TRBV6-5; D: .; J: TRBJ1-6; CDR3: CASSPGAGGGPLHF; DNA: TGTGCCTCCTCCCCTGGGGCAGGAGGAGGACCCCTCCACTTT
size: .; V: TRBV19; D: .; J: TRBJ1-1; CDR3: CASSPRLNTEAFF; DNA: TGTGCCAGTAGTCCGCGGTTGAACACTGAAGCTTTCTTT
size: once; V: TRBV25-1; D: .; J: TRBJ1-3; CDR3: CASSAQAGNTIYF; DNA: TGTGCCAGCAGTGCCCAGGCTGGAAACACCATATATTTT
size: .; V: TRBV19; D: TRBD1; J: TRBJ1-5; CDR3: CASSTTGGSNQPQHF; DNA: TGTGCCAGTAGTACTACAGGGGGGAGCAATCAGCCCCAGCATTTT
size: few; V: TRBV5-4; D: TRBD1; J: TRBJ1-1; CDR3: CASSPTGVSTEAFF; DNA: TGTGCCAGCAGCCCAACAGGGGTAAGCACTGAAGCTTTCTTT